The 21 T cell receptor beta chains reported below all come from one sample, sequenced in a study of T cells in localized non-small cell lung cancer. The assay was immunoSEQ multiplex PCR, and TCRdb's table has in-frame clones only and misses some. The table lists about 78,000 clones, approximately 84% of them singletons. Specimen: peripheral blood, collected before any cancer treatment. The receptors stem from a man aged 40-75 years with stage I lung adenocarcinoma.

DNA of the CDR3: TGTGCCAGCAGCTTAAACAGGGGGACCTATGGCTACACCTTC. Translated, it gives CASSLNRGTYGYTF. This chain connects TRBV7-2 to TRBJ1-2; 8 bases agree with TRBD1. The germline V gene encodes CDR1 SGHTA and CDR2 FQGNSA. Trimming cost V 2 bases and J 4 bases; bases outside gene matches: 3. This CDR3 comprises 14 residues. The whole variable domain, remainder taken from reference TRBV7-2 and TRBJ1-2, is GAGVSQSPSNKVTEKGKDVELRCDPISGHTALYWYRQSLGQGLEFLIYFQGNSAPDKSGLPSDRFSAERTGGSVSTLTIQRTQQEDSAVYLCASSLNRGTYGYTFGSGTRLTVV.

The chain employs TRBV19 and TRBJ1-5; D is undetermined. This CDR3 has 17 amino acids. CDR1 is LNHDA, CDR2 SQIVND, per germline (reference sequence). V lost 3 bases and J 0 bases, leaving 15 bases between the germline ends. CDR3 nucleotides: TGTGCCAGTAGTATCAGAACCGCTCCTTATAGCAATCAGCCCCAGCATTTT. It codes for CASSIRTAPYSNQPQHF.

The chain has TRBV11-2 and TRBJ2-5; 9 positions match TRBD2. The CDR3 is made up of 15 amino acids. Losses at the gene ends were 4 bases for V and 3 bases for J; bases not matched to a gene: 6. Germline V gene lookup returns CDR1 SGHAT and CDR2 FQNNGV. CDR3 coding DNA: TGTGCCAGCAGCTCACAGGGACTAGCAGAAGAGACCCAGTACTTC. It specifies CASSSQGLAEETQYF.

This clone was detected once. The same CDR3 is also encoded by other DNA sequences in this sample. V and J are TRBV5-1 and TRBJ1-1; D uncertain. Trimming stripped 2 bases from V and 0 bases from J, with 8 bases between. CDR3 length: 14 amino acids. Germline CDR1 is SGHRS and CDR2 is YFSETQ. In DNA, the CDR3 is TGCGCCAGCAGCTTTGGAGGTATGAACACTGAAGCTTTCTTT. Amino acid sequence: CASSFGGMNTEAFF.

This rearrangement joins TRBV7-2 to TRBJ1-5; 9 bases align to TRBD1. The CDR3 loop spans 15 amino acids. Germline V lookup: CDR1 SGHTA, CDR2 FQGNSA. Trimming cost V 4 bases and J 7 bases; bases outside gene matches: 8. The CDR3, as DNA: TGTGCCAGCAGCTCCGGCGGGACAGGGAAACAGCCCCAGCATTTT. Residues: CASSSGGTGKQPQHF.

The chain uses TRBV14 and TRBJ2-2; D might be TRBD2 (5 bases). Germline V gene lookup returns CDR1 SGHDN and CDR2 FVKESK. Trimming cost V 1 base and J 7 bases, with 10 bases left between them. CDR3 size: 14 residues. CDR3 amino acids: CASSQVIGGGELFF. The CDR3 region has the DNA TGTGCCAGCAGCCAAGTGATAGGAGGCGGGGAGCTGTTTTTT.

CDR3 nucleotides: TGTGCCAGCAGCTTGAATACAGGGGGCCCGCGGCAGCCCCAGCATTTT. This translates into CASSLNTGGPRQPQHF. The chain employs TRBV5-6 and TRBJ1-5; 9 nucleotides agree with TRBD1. Per the germline V gene, CDR1 is SGHDT and CDR2 is YYEEEE. Losses at the gene ends were 1 base for V and 7 bases for J; bases not matched to a gene: 9. The CDR3 is 16 residues long.

This clone has a single count. The chain combines TRBV25-1 with TRBJ1-2; 11 positions match TRBD1. Germline assignment: CDR1 MGHDK and CDR2 SYGVNS. V lost 4 bases and J lost 2; bases outside the gene matches: 9. This CDR3 has 17 residues. The DNA for the CDR3 is TGTGCCAGCAGTGGGAGGACAGGGGGCGGCGCAAACTATGGCTACACCTTC. Its translation is CASSGRTGGGANYGYTF.

The table lists this clone with a count of one. V usage is TRBV5-1 and J usage is TRBJ2-5, with 7 bases identical to TRBD1. V shed 4 bases, J shed 5 bases, and the junction held 8 bases outside the gene matches. The CDR3 consists of 14 residues. Germline-derived CDR1 and CDR2 are SGHRS and YFSETQ. The CDR3 spells CASSAGTVPETQYF. Here the CDR3 DNA reads TGCGCCAGCAGCGCTGGGACAGTCCCGGAGACCCAGTACTTC.

J is TRBJ1-5 and V is TRBV10-1; D is unclear. Looked up from germline, CDR1 is WNHNN and CDR2 is SYGVQD (reference sequence). The CDR3 covers 13 residues. V lost 2 bases and J lost 3, with 5 bases in between. CDR3 sequence reads: CASSEGHNQPQHF. The CDR3 DNA reads TGCGCCAGCAGTGAGGGCCACAATCAGCCCCAGCATTTT.

The chain combines TRBV7-2 with TRBJ1-1; no definite D call. The germline V and J ends were trimmed by 3 bases and 2 bases, with 13 bases remaining between them. The CDR3 has 15 residues. CDR1 and CDR2 (germline): SGHTA, FQGNSA. CDR3 region: CASSFGRRGNTEAFF. The DNA of the CDR3 is TGTGCCAGCAGCTTCGGGCGGCGGGGAAACACTGAAGCTTTCTTT.

The chain carries TRBV14 and TRBJ2-1, with TRBD2 as a possible D gene (6 bases). The V end lost 1 base, the J end lost 1 base, and 11 bases lay between the germline ends. The germline CDR1 and CDR2 sequences are SGHDN and FVKESK. The CDR3 totals 16 residues. The DNA for the CDR3 is TGTGCCAGCAGCCAAGCAGGGCGGGGTTCCTACAATGAGCAGTTCTTC. This sequence encodes CASSQAGRGSYNEQFF. Drawing the rest from reference TRBV14 and TRBJ2-1, the complete variable domain is EAGVTQFPSHSVIEKGQTVTLRCDPISGHDNLYWYRRVMGKEIKFLLHFVKESKQDESGMPNNRFLAERTGGTYSTLKVQPAELEDSGVYFCASSQAGRGSYNEQFFGPGTRLTVL.

This clone was seen only a few times. J is TRBJ1-3 and V is TRBV19, with no clear D. Trimming took off 4 bases at V and 0 bases at J, with 7 bases between the two ends. Germline V CDR1 and CDR2: LNHDA, SQIVND (reference sequence). There are 14 residues in the CDR3. The CDR3 DNA reads TGTGCCAGTAGTAGAGGCGGCTCTGGAAACACCATATATTTT. Protein: CASSRGGSGNTIYF.

This clone was recorded a few times. The gene calls are TRBV5-1 and TRBJ1-6, with TRBD1 as a possible D gene (5 bases). CDR1 and CDR2 (germline): SGHRS, YFSETQ. This CDR3 is 14 amino acids long. Trimming took 5 bases from V and 6 from J, leaving 12 bases between them. The CDR3 loop is CASRVGEANSPLHF. The CDR3 nucleotides read TGCGCCAGCAGGGTAGGGGAGGCTAATTCACCCCTCCACTTT.

The chain joins TRBV21-1 to TRBJ1-1. TRBV21-1 is an annotated pseudogene. The CDR3 has 16 residues. The CDR3 DNA reads TGTGCCAGCAGCCCAAATTTTCCCCCGCGGGACACTGAAGCTTTCTTT. Translating it yields CASSPNFPPRDTEAFF.

The J gene is TRBJ2-7, the V gene TRBV10-2, with a weak D call TRBD1 (6 bases). CDR3 length: 13 amino acids. V lost 6 bases to trimming and J lost 1 base, with 10 bases between them. Germline CDR1 is WSHSY and CDR2 is SAAADI. The CDR3 region has the DNA TGCGCCAGCAGAGACAGGCCTTCCTACGAGCAGTACTTC. Protein: CASRDRPSYEQYF.

The V and J genes are TRBV9 and TRBJ2-3, with 10 bases fitting TRBD1. The CDR3 spans 16 residues. The ends lost 4 bases at V and 1 base at J; junction bases unmatched: 6. Per the germline V gene, CDR1 is SGDLS and CDR2 is YYNGEE. In nucleotides, the CDR3 is TGTGCCAGCAGCCTCCAGGACAGGGGGGGCACAGATACGCAGTATTTT. Translated, it gives CASSLQDRGGTDTQYF.

The gene calls are TRBV11-2 and TRBJ1-2, with 8 nucleotides matching TRBD1. This CDR3 is 15 amino acids long. Germline V gene sequence: CDR1 SGHAT, CDR2 FQNNGV. V was pared by 5 bases and J by 2 bases, with 7 bases of the junction left unmatched. The CDR3 DNA reads TGTGCCAGCAGCCTATCCGGGACAGGAAACTATGGCTACACCTTC. The encoded protein is CASSLSGTGNYGYTF.

This chain links TRBV2 with TRBJ1-5, with D perhaps matching TRBD1 (5 bases). Germline V lookup: CDR1 SNHLY, CDR2 FYNNEI. The CDR3 runs to 15 residues. Trimming removed 4 bases at V and 6 bases at J, with 16 bases between. The CDR3 nucleotides are TGTGCCAGCAGTGGCCAACAGGTCGTAGGTCAGCCCCAGCATTTT. Its translation is CASSGQQVVGQPQHF.

The chain uses TRBV18 and TRBJ2-5; D unresolved. The CDR3 is 16 amino acids. Trimming removed 1 base from V and 6 bases from J, with 18 bases in between. Germline V gene lookup returns CDR1 KGHSH and CDR2 LQKENI. CDR3 bases: TGTGCCAGCTCACCACGGGGTGAGGATCTTGGGAAGACCCAGTACTTC. Translated, it gives CASSPRGEDLGKTQYF.

The chain has TRBV5-1 and TRBJ2-7; 10 bases match TRBD1. Germline V gene sequence: CDR1 SGHRS, CDR2 YFSETQ. There are 19 residues in the CDR3. The trim removed 4 bases at V and 2 bases at J, leaving 18 bases unmatched. Here the CDR3 DNA reads TGCGCCAGCAGCCCGGGGACAGGGGCCCCAACCGGGTCCCCCTACGAGCAGTACTTC. This sequence encodes CASSPGTGAPTGSPYEQYF.